The following is a TCR beta chain sequence with its context. The antigen remains unidentified. These data belong to a study of T cell responses to AZD1222 COVID-19 vaccine. The study's findings and limits: Breadth and depth of Spike-specific TCRs rose after two AZD1222 doses. Donors were mostly white British, more females; clonal diversity possibly underestimated.

Clones were read by immunoSEQ multiplex PCR, and TCRdb kept only the in-frame ones, dropping some. This sample has over 65,000 clones; more than 70% occur once, and the top ten carry about 7.1%. This CDR3 has 13 residues. Germline assignment: CDR1 LNHDA and CDR2 SQIVND (reference sequence). V was clipped by 4 bases and J by 6 bases, with 9 bases between them. The sequenced sample was peripheral blood, obtained 28 days after the second AZD1222 dose. The TCR originated in an adult who received the AZD1222 COVID-19 vaccine. V and J are TRBV19 and TRBJ2-2; D might be TRBD2 (5 bases). The CDR3 region has the DNA TGTGCCAGTAGTACTAGCCTAGCCGGGGAGCTGTTTTTT. This sequence encodes CASSTSLAGELFF.